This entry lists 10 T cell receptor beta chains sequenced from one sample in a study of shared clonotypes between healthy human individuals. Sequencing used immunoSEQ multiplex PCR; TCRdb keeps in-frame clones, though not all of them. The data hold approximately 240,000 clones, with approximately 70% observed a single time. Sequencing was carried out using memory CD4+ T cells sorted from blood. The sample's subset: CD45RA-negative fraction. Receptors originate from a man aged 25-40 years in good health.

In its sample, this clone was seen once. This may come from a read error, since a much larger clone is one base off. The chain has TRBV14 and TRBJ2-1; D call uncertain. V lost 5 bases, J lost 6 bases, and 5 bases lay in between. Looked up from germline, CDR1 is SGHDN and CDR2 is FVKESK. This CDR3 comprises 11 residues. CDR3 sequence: CASSYVNEQFF. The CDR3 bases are TGTGCCAGCAGCTACGTCAATGAGCAGTTCTTC.

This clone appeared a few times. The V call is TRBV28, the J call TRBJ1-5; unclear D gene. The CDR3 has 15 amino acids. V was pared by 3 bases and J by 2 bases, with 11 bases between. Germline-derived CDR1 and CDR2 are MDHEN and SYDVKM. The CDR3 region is CASSLNTFGNQPQHF. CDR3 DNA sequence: TGTGCCAGCAGTTTGAACACCTTTGGCAATCAGCCCCAGCATTTT.

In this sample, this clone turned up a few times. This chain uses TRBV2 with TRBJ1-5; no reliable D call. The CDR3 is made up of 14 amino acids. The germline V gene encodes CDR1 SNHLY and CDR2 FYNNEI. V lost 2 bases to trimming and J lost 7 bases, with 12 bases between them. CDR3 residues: CASSEIQWVQPQHF. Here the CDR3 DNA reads TGTGCCAGCAGTGAAATACAATGGGTCCAGCCCCAGCATTTT.

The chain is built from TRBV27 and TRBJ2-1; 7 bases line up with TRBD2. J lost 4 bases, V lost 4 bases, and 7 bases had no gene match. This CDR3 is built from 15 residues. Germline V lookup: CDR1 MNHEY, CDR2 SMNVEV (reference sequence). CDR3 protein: CASSSLAGAYNEQFF. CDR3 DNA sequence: TGTGCCAGCAGTTCCCTCGCGGGAGCATACAATGAGCAGTTCTTC.

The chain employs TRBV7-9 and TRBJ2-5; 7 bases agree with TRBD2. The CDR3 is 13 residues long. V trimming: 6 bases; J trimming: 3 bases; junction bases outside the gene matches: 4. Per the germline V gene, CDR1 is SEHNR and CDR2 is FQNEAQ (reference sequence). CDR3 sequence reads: CASSTSGKETQYF. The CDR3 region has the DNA TGTGCCAGCAGTACAAGCGGGAAAGAGACCCAGTACTTC.

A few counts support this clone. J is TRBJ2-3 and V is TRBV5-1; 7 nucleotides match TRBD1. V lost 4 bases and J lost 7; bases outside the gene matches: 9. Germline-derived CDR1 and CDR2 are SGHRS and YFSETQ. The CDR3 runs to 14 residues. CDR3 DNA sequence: TGCGCCAGCAGCAGGGGACAGCCAATGCATACGCAGTATTTT. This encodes CASSRGQPMHTQYF.

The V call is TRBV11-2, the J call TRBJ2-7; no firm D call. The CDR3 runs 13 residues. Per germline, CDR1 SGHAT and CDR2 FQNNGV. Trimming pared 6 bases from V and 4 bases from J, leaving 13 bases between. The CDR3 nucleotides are TGTGCCAGCAGATCATTAGGCGTGTACGAGCAGTACTTC. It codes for CASRSLGVYEQYF.

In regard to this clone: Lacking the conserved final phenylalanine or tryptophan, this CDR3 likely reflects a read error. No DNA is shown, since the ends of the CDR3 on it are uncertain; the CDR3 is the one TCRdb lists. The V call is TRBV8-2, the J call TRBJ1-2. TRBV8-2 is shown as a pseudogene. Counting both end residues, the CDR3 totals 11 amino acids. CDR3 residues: CGITKDLWLHL.

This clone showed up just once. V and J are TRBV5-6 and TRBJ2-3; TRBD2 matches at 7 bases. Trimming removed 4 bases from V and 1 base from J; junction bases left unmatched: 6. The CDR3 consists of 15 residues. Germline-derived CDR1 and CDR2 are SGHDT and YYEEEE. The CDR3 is CASSREDVGTDTQYF. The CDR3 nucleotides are TGTGCCAGCAGCCGGGAGGACGTTGGCACAGATACGCAGTATTTT.

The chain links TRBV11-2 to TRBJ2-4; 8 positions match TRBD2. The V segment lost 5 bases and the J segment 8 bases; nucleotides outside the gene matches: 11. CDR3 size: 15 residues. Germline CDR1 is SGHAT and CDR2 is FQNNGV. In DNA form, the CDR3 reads TGTGCCAGCAGCCGGCGGGGGGCTTCGACGGACATTCAGTACTTC. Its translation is CASSRRGASTDIQYF.